The 22 T cell receptor beta chains presented below share a single source sample, sequenced in a study of blood T cell repertoires in COVID-19. TCRdb's copy holds only in-frame clones and misses some; the assay was immunoSEQ multiplex PCR. The top ten clones hold under 3% of a sample with almost 400,000 clones, 87% of them seen once. Sequencing was performed on peripheral blood. The receptor source for this set is a woman aged 60 to 75 with COVID-19, enrolled during active disease.

This chain uses TRBV5-1 with TRBJ1-2; 8 positions match TRBD1. The CDR3 sequence is 14 residues long. The ends lost 0 bases at V and 6 bases at J; junction bases unmatched: 4. The germline V gene encodes CDR1 SGHRS and CDR2 YFSETQ. The chain's CDR3 is CASSLGQGAHGYTF. As DNA, the CDR3 is TGCGCCAGCAGCTTGGGTCAGGGGGCCCATGGCTACACCTTC. Complete variable domain (other parts from reference TRBV5-1 and TRBJ1-2): KAGVTQTPRYLIKTRGQQVTLSCSPISGHRSVSWYQQTPGQGLQFLFEYFSETQRNKGNFPGRFSGRQFSNSRSEMNVSTLELGDSALYLCASSLGQGAHGYTFGSGTRLTVV.

This clone was detected a few times. The CDR3 nucleotides read TGTGCCAGCAGTTTAGCCCAGGGGACAGGGGGCTACGAGCAGTACTTC. This translates into CASSLAQGTGGYEQYF. This chain uses TRBV28 with TRBJ2-7, with TRBD1 matching over 11 bases. J was trimmed by 3 bases and V by 2 bases; bases with no gene match: 6. Germline V gives CDR1 MDHEN, CDR2 SYDVKM. The CDR3 sequence is 16 residues long.

The rearrangement joins TRBV7-9 to TRBJ1-1; D call uncertain. Germline CDR1 reads SEHNR; CDR2 reads FQNEAQ (reference sequence). With 2 bases removed from V and 3 bases from J, the gap between germline ends came to 7 bases. There are 13 residues in the CDR3. The CDR3 spells CASSLSGDTEAFF. CDR3 in DNA: TGTGCCAGCAGCTTATCAGGTGACACTGAAGCTTTCTTT.

This clone appeared a single time. The genes are TRBV6-1 and TRBJ2-1; D is perhaps TRBD1 (7 bases). V was cut by 6 bases and J by 2 bases, with 11 bases left in between. This CDR3 has 14 residues. CDR1 is MNHNS, CDR2 SASEGT, per germline. The CDR3 here is CASRPGGPYNEQFF. CDR3 coding DNA: TGTGCCAGCAGGCCAGGGGGGCCCTACAATGAGCAGTTCTTC.

This clone has a handful of counts. The chain carries TRBV15 and TRBJ1-2; 9 bases line up with TRBD1. Germline V CDR1 and CDR2: LNHNV, YYDKDF (reference sequence). The CDR3 covers 13 residues. V dropped 6 bases and J dropped 6; count of bases not matched to a gene: 5. The CDR3 spells CATRGTGRNGYTF. The CDR3 DNA follows: TGTGCCACCAGAGGGACAGGGAGAAATGGCTACACCTTC.

This clone was seen more than once but under ten times. DNA for the CDR3: TGTGCCAGCAGTCCTCGGACAGGGGCGACCGTCTACACTGAAGCTTTCTTT. Protein product: CASSPRTGATVYTEAFF. The chain is built from TRBV27 and TRBJ1-1; 9 nucleotides line up with TRBD1. Germline CDR1 and CDR2: MNHEY and SMNVEV (reference sequence). V dropped 5 bases and J dropped 3; count of bases not matched to a gene: 13. This CDR3 has 17 amino acids.

The chain couples TRBV27 to TRBJ1-2; 8 nucleotides line up with TRBD1. V dropped 4 bases and J dropped 4; count of bases not matched to a gene: 8. CDR3 length: 15 amino acids. Germline loops: CDR1 MNHEY, CDR2 SMNVEV (reference sequence). The DNA for the CDR3 is TGTGCCAGCAGTTCTCCGGGACAGGCTCTCTATGGCTACACCTTC. This sequence encodes CASSSPGQALYGYTF.

The CDR3 region has the DNA TGTGCCTGGAGTCTCGACAGGGGCTACGAGCAGTACTTC. Translation: CAWSLDRGYEQYF. The J gene is TRBJ2-7, the V gene TRBV30; 8 bases match TRBD1. Germline V CDR1 and CDR2: GTSNPN, SVGIG (reference sequence). The CDR3 is 13 amino acids. J gave up 3 bases and V 2 bases, and 3 bases lay outside the gene matches.

The chain has TRBV6-5 and TRBJ2-3, with D tentatively TRBD2 (5 bases). In germline, CDR1 is MNHEY, CDR2 SVGAGI. V shed 10 bases and J shed 0 bases, with 11 bases lying between them. The CDR3 runs to 13 residues. The CDR3 region has the DNA TGTGCCATAGCGAAAGGGAGCACAGATACGCAGTATTTT. Encoded protein: CAIAKGSTDTQYF.

This chain uses TRBV2 with TRBJ1-2; TRBD1 aligns across 9 bases. The germline V gene encodes CDR1 SNHLY and CDR2 FYNNEI. CDR3 length equals 15 residues. J was trimmed by 8 bases and V by 5 bases; bases with no gene match: 12. CDR3 amino acids: CASSPIQRTGEGYTF. The CDR3 DNA is TGTGCCAGCAGTCCTATTCAAAGGACAGGGGAGGGCTACACCTTC.

The chain couples TRBV11-1 to TRBJ2-1; TRBD2 aligns across 8 bases. Losses at the gene ends were 11 bases for V and 1 base for J; bases not matched to a gene: 7. The CDR3 length is 14 residues. Per germline, CDR1 SGHAT and CDR2 FQDESV (reference sequence). The CDR3 loop is CAVPAGVSYNEQFF. The CDR3 nucleotides read TGTGCCGTTCCAGCGGGGGTTTCCTACAATGAGCAGTTCTTC.

The chain has TRBV9 and TRBJ2-1; possibly TRBD2 for D (6 bases). CDR1 and CDR2 (germline): SGDLS, YYNGEE. Trimming took off 0 bases at V and 5 bases at J, with 12 bases between the two ends. The CDR3 totals 15 residues. The DNA of the CDR3 is TGTGCCAGCAGCGTAGGGCTAGCGTCCCACAATGAGCAGTTCTTC. Encoded protein: CASSVGLASHNEQFF.

This clone was found once. The CDR3 nucleotides are TGTGCCAGCAGCTTAGACGGAGGGAATTCACCCCTCCACTTT. It yields the protein CASSLDGGNSPLHF. The chain couples TRBV7-2 to TRBJ1-6; no definite D call. The CDR3 is made up of 14 amino acids. V lost 1 base to trimming and J lost 7 bases, with 8 bases between them. The germline CDR1 and CDR2 sequences are SGHTA and FQGNSA.

This clone was observed a few times. The chain uses TRBV30 and TRBJ1-2, with unresolved D. This CDR3 has 14 residues. The ends were cut back, 6 bases at V and 2 bases at J, with 16 bases in the middle. Germline V gives CDR1 GTSNPN, CDR2 SVGIG (reference sequence). For the CDR3, the DNA is TGTGCCTGCCACATGCCTCAGGCAAACTATGGCTACACCTTC. Amino acid sequence: CACHMPQANYGYTF.

The chain recombines TRBV28 with TRBJ1-1; no clear D. The CDR3 extends over 10 amino acids. Germline V gene lookup returns CDR1 MDHEN and CDR2 SYDVKM. The CDR3 here is CIRLYTEAFF. The CDR3 region has the DNA TGTATTCGGTTGTACACTGAAGCTTTCTTT.

The chain links TRBV15 to TRBJ2-1, with D perhaps TRBD1 (6 bases). There are 17 residues in the CDR3. Trimming removed 0 bases at V and 3 bases at J, with 15 bases between. Germline values: CDR1 LNHNV, CDR2 YYDKDF (reference sequence). In DNA, the CDR3 is TGTGCCACCAGCAGAGAAAGGAGACAGGCGAGCTACAATGAGCAGTTCTTC. Protein product: CATSRERRQASYNEQFF.

The chain combines TRBV7-6 with TRBJ1-4; no clear D. V gave up 5 bases and J gave up 2 bases, with 15 bases separating them. The CDR3 is made up of 16 amino acids. Germline V gives CDR1 SGHVS, CDR2 FNYEAQ. The chain's CDR3 is CASSLRGRVTNEKLFF. As DNA, the CDR3 is TGTGCCAGCAGCCTAAGAGGGAGAGTTACTAATGAAAAACTGTTTTTT.

The rearrangement joins TRBV2 to TRBJ1-5; D may be TRBD1 (6 bases). This CDR3 comprises 16 residues. From germline, CDR1 is SNHLY and CDR2 FYNNEI. V lost 4 bases, J lost 2 bases, and 15 bases lay in between. The CDR3, as DNA: TGTGCCAGCAGTGGAGAGACTGGGGGCGGCAATCAGCCCCAGCATTTT. Translated: CASSGETGGGNQPQHF.

This rearrangement joins TRBV3-1 (or the pseudogene TRBV3-2) to TRBJ2-2; D unresolved. The germline V gene has CDR1 LGHDT and CDR2 YNNKEL (reference sequence). This CDR3 has 15 amino acids. Trimming removed 6 bases at V and 1 base at J, with 12 bases between. The CDR3 DNA reads TGTGCCAGCAGATTATTAGCTGGGAACACCGGGGAGCTGTTTTTT. Its translation: CASRLLAGNTGELFF.

The chain uses TRBV11-2 and TRBJ2-3; no definite D call. CDR1 SGHAT and CDR2 FQNNGV come from the germline V gene. CDR3 length: 13 residues. Trimming shortened V by 0 bases and J by 4 bases, and 5 bases separated the two germline ends. The CDR3 here is CASSLDLSDTQYF. The CDR3, as DNA: TGTGCCAGCAGCTTAGATCTATCAGATACGCAGTATTTT. Supplemented by reference TRBV11-2 and TRBJ2-3, the full variable domain reads EAGVAQSPRYKIIEKRQSVAFWCNPISGHATLYWYQQILGQGPKLLIQFQNNGVVDDSQLPKDRFSAERLKGVDSTLKIQPAKLEDSAVYLCASSLDLSDTQYFGPGTRLTVL.

This chain links TRBV28 with TRBJ2-4, with 7 bases that match TRBD1. The trim removed 5 bases at V and 3 bases at J, leaving 10 bases unmatched. This CDR3 is built from 16 residues. Germline CDR1 and CDR2: MDHEN and SYDVKM. The CDR3 spells CASSPQGLQLKNIQYF. The CDR3 DNA follows: TGTGCCAGCAGTCCACAGGGGCTGCAACTCAAAAACATTCAGTACTTC.

V usage is TRBV2 and J usage is TRBJ2-7, with D unresolved. Trimming took 10 bases from V and 3 from J, leaving 13 bases between them. The germline V gene encodes CDR1 SNHLY and CDR2 FYNNEI. This CDR3 spans 12 amino acids. CDR3 amino acids: CANRDSGYEQYF. CDR3 bases: TGTGCCAACCGAGATTCGGGCTACGAGCAGTACTTC.